This TCR delta chain was documented in a study of γδ T cells in repeated Plasmodium falciparum infection. Regarding the study as a whole: Vdelta2-negative gammadelta repertoires, largely Vdelta1+, seemingly showed infection-driven waves of new clonal selection. The Malian cohort came from a small rural village of predominantly one ethnic group.

Gammadelta T cells were flow-sorted from PBMC into Vgamma9/Vdelta2+ and Vdelta2-negative populations for bulk analysis. The germline V gene has CDR1 TSWWSYY and CDR2 QGS. Trimming pared 4 bases from V and 0 bases from J, leaving 27 bases between. The CDR3 is 20 residues long. This clone occurred a few times. Its antigen is unknown. Translating this DNA gives a protein that differs at residue 13 from the TCRdb one, which belongs to a much larger clone; a read error is likely, and the protein shown is this translation. TCRdb re-called the multiplex PCR reads via CATT. This table has 50,000 or so delta-chain clones, around 1.6% appearing once.

The receptor's source is a pool of human donors (malaria-infected and uninfected, not separated). The specimen sequenced was gamma-delta T cells from blood. This chain uses TRDV1 with TRDJ1; TRDD3 is a possible D gene (6 bases). This CDR3 is CALGVFPFRWGLAYTDKLIF. DNA for the CDR3: TGTGCTCTTGGGGTGTTTCCTTTTCGCTGGGGTCTGGCGTACACCGATAAACTCATCTTT.